This is a list of T cell receptor beta chains from one sample in a study of regulatory T cells in long-lasting Graves disease. TCRdb re-called the multiplex PCR reads through MiXCR, storing one row per CDR3 protein. The sample lists around 460,000 distinct CDR3 sequences, roughly 23% occurring once. Sequencing used peripheral blood mononuclear cells (PBMCs), obtained when the disease was refractory, from a patient treated with antithyroid drugs. These receptors all stem from a female donor with Graves disease. The conserved cysteine and the conserved F or W are not part of the CDR3 here. D genes are given only for firm matches.

d_gene,v_gene,CDR3aa
-,TRBV7-2,ASSLVEGIYEQY
-,TRBV27,ASWRQPQETQY
-,TRBV12-3/TRBV12-4,ASSLWGGWAYEQY
-,TRBV12-3/TRBV12-4,ASSQTGELF
TRBD1,TRBV15,ATRGTGGGSGGYT
-,TRBV28,ASSSESSRNTEAF
-,TRBV5-1,ASRATGPMNTEAF
-,TRBV5-1,ASSPASRFTDNYGYT
-,TRBV30,AWTAAGWTEAF
TRBD1,TRBV20-1,SAPGTDHQPQH
-,TRBV20-1,SARTWRGYEQY
-,TRBV12-3/TRBV12-4,ASTRRGTESYEQY
-,TRBV4-3,ASSQGGTVSTGELF
-,TRBV7-2,ASSLDAHEQY
-,TRBV6-1,ASIGAGETQY
-,TRBV6-2/TRBV6-3,ASSDIPEIPLH
-,TRBV7-2,ASSFRASLNEQF
-,TRBV27,ASSLSGEPEAF
TRBD1,TRBV6-1,ASSRGQIFLAKNIQY
-,TRBV12-3/TRBV12-4,ASSRRLRLNEQF
-,TRBV5-4,ASSLSVVNYGYT
-,TRBV6-6,ASSYSGHEKLF